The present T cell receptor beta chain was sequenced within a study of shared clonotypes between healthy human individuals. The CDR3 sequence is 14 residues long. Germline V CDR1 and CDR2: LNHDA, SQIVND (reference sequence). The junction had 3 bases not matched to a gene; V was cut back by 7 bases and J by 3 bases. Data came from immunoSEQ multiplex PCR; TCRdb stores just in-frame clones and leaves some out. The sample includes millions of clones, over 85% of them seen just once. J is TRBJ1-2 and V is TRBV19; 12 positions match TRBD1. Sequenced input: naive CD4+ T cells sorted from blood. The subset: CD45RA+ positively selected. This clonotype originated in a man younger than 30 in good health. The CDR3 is CASKGTGGDYGYTF. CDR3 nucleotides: TGTGCCAGTAAAGGGACAGGGGGCGACTATGGCTACACCTTC.